The source of this TCR beta chain is a study of blood T cells in healthy people across ages. Primers used in a second PCR of roughly 6 to 11 cycles were a sample-barcoded 5' primer and a J-beta primer mix. TCRdb independently ran MiXCR on the 5' RACE reads; one entry per CDR3 protein. Among about 680,000 distinct CDR3 sequences listed, 49% were seen once. In the case of this clonotype: The target antigen is unknown.

The CDR3 consists of 15 residues. From germline, CDR1 is LNHNV and CDR2 YYDKDF (reference sequence). Total RNA was extracted at no less than 6 micrograms per sample. Study findings and constraints: More naive CD4+ cells and higher diversity were found in long-lived than in aged donors. A strong correlation was found between TCR beta diversity and the percentage of naive T cells.

The V gene is TRBV15, the J gene TRBJ2-7; 9 bases are a match to TRBD1. The end of the DNA fits TRBJ2-5 better, so the J call may be wrong. Material for sequencing was blood. The receptor was isolated from a woman aged 55-70 years in good health. CDR3 bases: TGTGCCACCAGCAGCGACAGGGGGGAAAGGAAGACCCAGTACTTC. It is translated as CATSSDRGERKTQYF.